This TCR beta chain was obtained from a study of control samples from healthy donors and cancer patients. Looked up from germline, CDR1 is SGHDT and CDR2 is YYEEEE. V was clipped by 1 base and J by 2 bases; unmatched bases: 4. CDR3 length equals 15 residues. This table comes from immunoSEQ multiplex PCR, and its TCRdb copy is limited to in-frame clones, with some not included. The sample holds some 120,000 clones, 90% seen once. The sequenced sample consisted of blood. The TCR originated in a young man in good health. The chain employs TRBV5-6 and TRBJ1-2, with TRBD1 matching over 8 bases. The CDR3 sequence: CASSLPGQENYGYTF. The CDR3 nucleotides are TGTGCCAGCAGCTTGCCGGGACAGGAGAACTATGGCTACACCTTC.